Reported below is one T cell receptor (beta chain). This clone was recorded once. Its antigen specificity is not known. Nothing much larger sits one base from this clone, and base qualities are not available. The sample belongs to a study of blood T cell repertoires in COVID-19 (dated by TCRdb to 2018 to 2020). Notes on the research overall: Samples from collaborators originated in the United States, Italy and Spain and spanned both the acute and convalescent phases of COVID-19. The samples were drawn from two sources: the first 160 participants of the ongoing ImmuneRACE study, and 1,200 or so subjects contributed by 6 global collaborators. The dataset comprised deeply sampled blood TCRbeta repertoires from subjects exposed to, actively infected with, or recovered from COVID-19. The repertoires were released in a freely available public database meant as a resource for research on the immune response to SARS-CoV-2. Where HLA class I and class II types were available, the types were taken from metadata supplied by the sample provider, not from assay-based typing. The sample metadata nearly always contained a de-identified subject ID, COVID-19 status, age in years and sex. The material from the prospective study consisted of cDNA or gDNA derived from T cells, B-cell-depleted T cells, or PBMCs.

Study-wide conclusions, independent of this receptor: The quantity of clinical and demographic metadata differed by source and by participant and was supplied without curation.

Participants in the prospective study were aged roughly 18 to 89 years, lived in under 30 United States geographic areas, and enrolled through a virtual design. In the prospective study, cohorts were assigned on the basis of participant-reported clinical history obtained from a screening survey and a study questionnaire. ImmuneRACE Cohort 3 recovered participants were defined by two consecutive negative NP/OP PCR tests, healthcare professional clearance, or symptom resolution. Mobile phlebotomists in the prospective study collected whole blood, serum and a nasopharyngeal or oropharyngeal swab from every participant. Additional blood draws and questionnaires over an approximately 2-month period could optionally be provided by prospective study participants. Prospective study blood samples were shipped either frozen or at room temperature before DNA extraction. Reading from cysteine to phenylalanine, the CDR3 counts 14 amino acids. Only the CDR3 part of the read is kept: 42 bases, read in frame from the first base. V lost 1 base and J lost 3 bases, and the count of bases not matched to a germline gene is 3. CDR1 and CDR2 were assigned from the germline V gene as SGHAT and FQNNGV.

TCRbeta CDR3 regions were amplified from genomic DNA by means of the immunoSEQ Assay, a bias-controlled multiplex PCR. The original methods were these. Within the assay, amplification of reference gene primers was used to estimate how many nucleated cells each sample contained. To quantify the absolute abundance of each unique TCRbeta CDR3 rearrangement, sequence reads were collapsed and filtered. For each sample, productive Simpson clonality was calculated as the square root of Simpson's diversity index across productive rearrangements. Here the immuneACCESS table is served through TCRdb, limited to in-frame sequences with V and J called. Missing clones are a known gap in these copies; in checked studies unresolved V genes cover under half, and the rest lacks a known reason. The V and J calls and clone size come from that table; D and trimming were worked out from the DNA. Within this sample are 100,000 to 150,000 clones, with less than 90% of them counted one time only. The ten largest clones capture under 5% of the sample.

The source material was PBMCs or T cells enriched from blood (not recorded which). The chain joins TRBV11-2 to TRBJ2-7; the central 7 bases match TRBD2. The source is a woman aged 25 to 39 who had recovered from COVID-19. Here the CDR3 is given as CASSLAASGYEQYF. The base sequence is TGTGCCAGCAGCTTAGCGGCTAGCGGCTACGAGCAGTACTTC.